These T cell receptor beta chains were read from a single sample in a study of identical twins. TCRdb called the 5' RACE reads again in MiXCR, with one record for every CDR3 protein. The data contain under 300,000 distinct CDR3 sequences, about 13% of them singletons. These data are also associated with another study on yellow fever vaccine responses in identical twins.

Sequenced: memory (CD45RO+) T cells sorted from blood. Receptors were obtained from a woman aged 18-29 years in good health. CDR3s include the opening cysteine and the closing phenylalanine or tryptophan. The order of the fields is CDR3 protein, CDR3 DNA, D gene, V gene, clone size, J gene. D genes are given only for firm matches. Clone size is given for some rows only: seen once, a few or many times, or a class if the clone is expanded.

CARMMITKNIQYF TGCGCCAGAATGATGATCACGAAAAACATTCAGTACTTC . TRBV10-1 few TRBJ2-4
CASSQRRTLGRETQYF TGCGCCAGCAGCCAAAGAAGGACTTTAGGGCGGGAGACCCAGTACTTC . TRBV4-3 many TRBJ2-5
CASSPRPTSNYGYTF TGTGCCAGCAGCCCTCGGCCGACGTCTAACTATGGCTACACCTTC . TRBV3-1 . TRBJ1-2
CASSQPDAYEQYF TGTGCCAGCAGCCAACCGGACGCCTACGAGCAGTACTTC . TRBV3-1 . TRBJ2-7
CASQDSSKETQYF TGTGCCAGCCAGGACAGCAGTAAAGAGACCCAGTACTTC . TRBV10-3 many TRBJ2-5
CASSLEGQGVLVNEQFF TGTGCCAGCAGCTTAGAAGGACAGGGCGTCCTAGTCAATGAGCAGTTCTTC TRBD1 TRBV11-2 many TRBJ2-1
CASSFRGQGDNEQFF TGTGCCAGCAGTTTCCGGGGACAGGGGGACAATGAGCAGTTCTTC TRBD1 TRBV2 many TRBJ2-1
CATSREGATNEKLFF TGTGCCACCAGCAGAGAGGGGGCAACTAATGAAAAACTGTTTTTT . TRBV15 . TRBJ1-4
CASSLEQGRTGELFF TGTGCCAGCAGCTTGGAACAGGGGCGGACCGGGGAGCTGTTTTTT TRBD1 TRBV5-5 few TRBJ2-2
CASSRELGWGTGELFF TGTGCCAGCAGTCGAGAACTAGGGTGGGGCACCGGGGAGCTGTTTTTT . TRBV6-1 . TRBJ2-2
CASSFPGQGNQPQHF TGTGCCAGCAGTTTCCCCGGACAGGGGAATCAGCCCCAGCATTTT TRBD1 TRBV12-3/TRBV12-4 . TRBJ1-5
CAGRATNTGELFF TGTGCCGGTCGGGCCACGAACACCGGGGAGCTGTTTTTT . TRBV7-6 . TRBJ2-2
CSVLQNLADHEQYF TGCAGCGTCCTCCAAAACTTAGCGGACCACGAGCAGTACTTC . TRBV29-1 many TRBJ2-7
CASKHGQVNTEAFF TGTGCCAGCAAGCACGGACAGGTGAACACTGAAGCTTTCTTT TRBD1 TRBV6-1 . TRBJ1-1
CAWSVQRYDNEQFF TGTGCCTGGAGTGTACAGAGGTACGACAATGAGCAGTTCTTC . TRBV30 few TRBJ2-1
CASSPRLSGLQPQHF TGTGCCAGCAGTCCGAGGCTGTCGGGGCTTCAGCCCCAGCATTTT . TRBV6-1 few TRBJ1-5
CASSYLAGATYNEQFF TGTGCCAGCAGTTATCTAGCGGGAGCCACCTACAATGAGCAGTTCTTC TRBD2 TRBV6-2/TRBV6-3 few TRBJ2-1
CASSQDSAPGLSTGELFF TGCGCCAGCAGCCAAGATAGTGCCCCAGGACTCTCCACCGGGGAGCTGTTTTTT . TRBV4-3 . TRBJ2-2
CASSVGGDTEAFF TGTGCCAGCAGCGTAGGCGGTGACACTGAAGCTTTCTTT . TRBV9 many TRBJ1-1
CAISESLGEGGNQPQHF TGTGCCATCAGTGAGTCGTTAGGGGAAGGAGGCAATCAGCCCCAGCATTTT . TRBV10-3 few TRBJ1-5
CASSSPWISGRETQYF TGTGCCAGCAGTTCCCCTTGGATTAGCGGGAGAGAGACCCAGTACTTC TRBD2 TRBV28 . TRBJ2-5
CSVQRSDNEQFF TGCAGCGTCCAGCGGAGCGACAATGAGCAGTTCTTC . TRBV29-1 . TRBJ2-1
CASRADQGWGYEQYF TGTGCCAGCAGAGCAGATCAGGGATGGGGATACGAGCAGTACTTC . TRBV6-1 . TRBJ2-7
CASSLQGNKYTGELFF TGTGCCAGCAGTCTACAGGGAAATAAGTACACCGGGGAGCTGTTTTTT . TRBV28 few TRBJ2-2
CASSQETGTGSSYEQYF TGCGCCAGCAGCCAGGAGACCGGGACAGGGAGCTCCTACGAGCAGTACTTC TRBD1 TRBV4-1 few TRBJ2-7
CASSQVTGPHWDTQYF TGTGCCAGCAGCCAAGTAACCGGACCGCATTGGGATACGCAGTATTTT . TRBV3-1 few TRBJ2-3
CASSLGTSGGDEQFF TGCGCCAGCAGCTTGGGCACTAGCGGAGGCGATGAGCAGTTCTTC TRBD2 TRBV5-1 few TRBJ2-1
CASSYEGVGEQFF TGTGCCAGCAGTTACGAGGGAGTGGGTGAGCAGTTCTTC . TRBV6-5 . TRBJ2-1
CASSLPGQGATGELFF TGCGCCAGCAGCTTACCGGGACAGGGGGCGACCGGGGAGCTGTTTTTT TRBD1 TRBV5-1 many TRBJ2-2
CASSVVPGSGANVLTF TGTGCCAGCAGCGTAGTTCCGGGTTCTGGGGCCAACGTCCTGACTTTC . TRBV9 many TRBJ2-6
CASRTGFGANVLTF TGTGCCAGCAGAACAGGGTTTGGGGCCAACGTCCTGACTTTC . TRBV7-2 . TRBJ2-6
CASSLGGRGPENQPQHF TGTGCCAGCAGCTTAGGAGGCAGGGGGCCGGAAAATCAGCCCCAGCATTTT TRBD1 TRBV7-9 few TRBJ1-5
CATSRATGVGNTIYF TGTGCCACCAGCAGAGCGACAGGGGTCGGAAACACCATATATTTT TRBD1 TRBV15 few TRBJ1-3
CASSLIQGTIQYF TGCGCCAGCAGCTTGATACAGGGTACCATTCAGTACTTC . TRBV5-1 many TRBJ2-4
CAISESGGGGEAFF TGTGCCATCAGTGAGTCCGGGGGAGGAGGGGAAGCTTTCTTT . TRBV10-3 few TRBJ1-1
CASSLDQGPGPDTQYF TGTGCCAGCAGCTTAGATCAAGGACCAGGGCCAGATACGCAGTATTTT . TRBV11-2 few TRBJ2-3
CASSRGNRAETQYF TGTGCCAGCAGCCGTGGGAACAGGGCAGAGACCCAGTACTTC . TRBV12-3/TRBV12-4 many TRBJ2-5
CASSPGGDGNTEAFF TGCGCCAGCAGCCCGGGGGGGGACGGCAACACTGAAGCTTTCTTT . TRBV5-1 . TRBJ1-1
CSASPQGESSPLHF TGCAGTGCTAGTCCGCAGGGGGAAAGTTCACCCCTCCACTTT TRBD1 TRBV20-1 many TRBJ1-6
CASSYGDNSPLHF TGTGCCAGCAGTTACGGGGACAATTCACCCCTCCACTTT . TRBV27 . TRBJ1-6
CASSLATRGREQYF TGTGCCAGCAGCTTAGCGACCAGGGGGCGCGAGCAGTACTTC TRBD1 TRBV7-2 . TRBJ2-7
CASTLDRATNEKLFF TGTGCCAGCACTTTGGACCGTGCAACTAATGAAAAACTGTTTTTT . TRBV28 . TRBJ1-4
CSVVWRDEQFF TGCAGCGTTGTTTGGAGGGATGAGCAGTTCTTC . TRBV29-1 many TRBJ2-1
CASSPETSGRADTQYF TGTGCCAGCAGCCCCGAAACTAGCGGGAGGGCAGATACGCAGTATTTT TRBD2 TRBV7-9 . TRBJ2-3
CASSLRLSQDTQYF TGTGCCAGCAGCTTAAGACTTTCTCAAGATACGCAGTATTTT . TRBV6-5 many TRBJ2-3
CASSYSIYEQYF TGTGCCAGCAGTTACTCGATATACGAGCAGTACTTC . TRBV6-2/TRBV6-3 few TRBJ2-7
CASSEALALPEAFF TGTGCCAGCAGTGAAGCGCTCGCTTTGCCTGAAGCTTTCTTT . TRBV2 many TRBJ1-1
CSALASTYEQYF TGCAGCGCTTTGGCCTCGACATACGAGCAGTACTTC . TRBV29-1 many TRBJ2-7
CASSFKVTPYNEQFF TGTGCCAGCAGTTTTAAGGTTACACCCTACAATGAGCAGTTCTTC . TRBV12-3/TRBV12-4 many TRBJ2-1
CSASQGMFTEAFF TGCAGTGCCAGCCAGGGGATGTTCACTGAAGCTTTCTTT . TRBV20-1 . TRBJ1-1
CASSPGRGPGTGELFF TGTGCCAGCAGCCCCGGCAGGGGGCCGGGTACCGGGGAGCTGTTTTTT TRBD1 TRBV7-3 few TRBJ2-2
CASRRLPGLARNYTDTQYF TGTGCCAGCAGGAGACTCCCGGGACTAGCGAGGAATTACACAGATACGCAGTATTTT TRBD2 TRBV6-2/TRBV6-3 . TRBJ2-3
CAVYIKFPTSRQGNIQYF TGTGCCGTATACATAAAATTTCCAACGTCAAGACAGGGAAACATTCAGTACTTC TRBD1 TRBV7-4 . TRBJ2-4
CASSQEAGTGGHEQYF TGCGCCAGCAGCCAAGAAGCAGGGACAGGGGGCCACGAGCAGTACTTC TRBD1 TRBV4-3 . TRBJ2-7
CASSEQLAGGGNEQFF TGCGCCAGCAGTGAGCAACTAGCGGGAGGAGGCAATGAGCAGTTCTTC TRBD2 TRBV10-2 . TRBJ2-1
CASSLTGGAGYTEAFF TGTGCCAGCAGCCTGACAGGGGGCGCAGGGTACACTGAAGCTTTCTTT TRBD1 TRBV7-3 few TRBJ1-1
CASSNRTGPYEQYF TGTGCCAGCAGTAACAGGACAGGGCCCTACGAGCAGTACTTC TRBD1 TRBV27 few TRBJ2-7
CASTLGISGRVGEQFF TGTGCCAGCACCCTCGGCATTAGCGGGAGGGTAGGTGAGCAGTTCTTC TRBD2 TRBV28 . TRBJ2-1
CASKTGTTNEKLFF TGTGCCAGCAAGACAGGGACAACTAATGAAAAACTGTTTTTT TRBD1 TRBV7-9 many TRBJ1-4